Presented here are 24 T cell receptor beta chains from one specimen sequenced in a study of T cells after yellow fever vaccination. TCRdb redid the calling of the 5' RACE reads with MiXCR, one entry per CDR3 protein. The sample records hundreds of thousands of distinct CDR3 sequences, 13% being singletons. Sequenced here: PBMCs, sampled on the day of the yellow fever booster vaccination. These receptors all come from a man younger than 45 who received the YFV17D yellow fever vaccine.

The CDR3 sequence is CASSFGTSGSYEQFF. CDR3 bases: TGTGCCAGCAGTTTCGGGACTAGCGGGAGCTATGAGCAGTTCTTC. J is TRBJ2-1 and V is TRBV27; TRBD2 matches at 14 bases. The CDR3 has 15 amino acids. The ends lost 3 bases at V and 8 bases at J; junction bases unmatched: 3. The germline V gene has CDR1 MNHEY and CDR2 SMNVEV (reference sequence).

This clonotype showed up just a few times. J is TRBJ2-7 and V is TRBV5-4, with 7 nucleotides matching TRBD1. The V gene's germline CDR1 is SGHNT and CDR2 YYREEE (reference sequence). The CDR3 is made up of 15 amino acids. Trimming took 3 bases from V and 9 from J; bases not matched to a gene: 15. CDR3 residues: CASSSPGQSYERQYF. The CDR3 bases are TGTGCCAGCAGCTCCCCGGGACAGAGTTACGAGCGGCAGTACTTC.

V and J are TRBV7-2 and TRBJ2-7; 8 bases align to TRBD2. Germline CDR1 and CDR2: SGHTA and FQGNSA. The CDR3 spans 15 residues. The ends lost 3 bases at V and 4 bases at J; junction bases unmatched: 8. The CDR3 DNA reads TGTGCCAGCAGCTTTCGAGCGGGAGTAGGGTACGAGCAGTACTTC. Its translation is CASSFRAGVGYEQYF.

The chain recombines TRBV9 with TRBJ2-5, with no clear D. The V end lost 1 base, the J end lost 3 bases, and 16 bases lay between the germline ends. The length of the CDR3 is 16 residues. Per the germline V gene, CDR1 is SGDLS and CDR2 is YYNGEE. CDR3 residues: CASSVLGLGSEETQYF. Here the CDR3 DNA reads TGTGCCAGCAGCGTATTGGGCCTTGGTTCGGAAGAGACCCAGTACTTC.

The rearrangement joins TRBV6-2 or TRBV6-3 to TRBJ2-5, with D possibly being TRBD2 (6 bases). From germline, CDR1 is MNHEY and CDR2 SVGEGT. The V end lost 4 bases, the J end lost 5 bases, and 14 bases lay between the germline ends. The CDR3 length is 14 residues. DNA of the CDR3: TGTGCCAGCAGTTCACCACCGGGACTTGAGACCCAGTACTTC. Residues: CASSSPPGLETQYF.

The chain links TRBV10-3 to TRBJ1-2; D gene ambiguous. The CDR3 covers 14 residues. The V end was cut by 6 bases, the J end by 4 bases, with 15 bases between. The germline V gene has CDR1 ENHRY and CDR2 SYGVKD. Written as DNA, the CDR3 is TGTGCCATCAGACCCAGGCCAGTCTTCTATGGCTACACCTTC. This gives the protein CAIRPRPVFYGYTF.

The chain uses TRBV20-1 and TRBJ1-5; D is undetermined. V lost 3 bases to trimming and J lost 2 bases, with 8 bases between them. This CDR3 is 13 amino acids long. Germline V gene data show CDR1 as DFQATT and CDR2 as SNEGSKA (reference sequence). CDR3 bases: TGCAGTGCTAGTGACGGGGGCAATCAGCCCCAGCATTTT. This encodes CSASDGGNQPQHF.

This clonotype showed up many times. The CDR3 region has the DNA TGTGCCAGCAGCATAGATAGCAATCAGCCCCAGCATTTT. Protein product: CASSIDSNQPQHF. The rearrangement uses TRBV7-2 and TRBJ1-5, with D unclear. Trimming left V 5 bases short and J 0 bases short, with 5 bases between. The CDR3 extends over 13 amino acids. Per germline, CDR1 SGHTA and CDR2 FQGNSA.

The chain couples TRBV10-3 to TRBJ2-1, with 15 bases fitting TRBD2. Per germline, CDR1 ENHRY and CDR2 SYGVKD. This CDR3 is built from 15 residues. Trimming cost V 6 bases and J 9 bases; bases outside gene matches: 6. The CDR3 region is CAISEGLAGGLEQFF. The CDR3, as DNA: TGTGCCATCAGCGAGGGACTAGCGGGAGGCCTTGAGCAGTTCTTC.

This sequence joins TRBV7-9 and TRBJ2-4; TRBD1 or TRBD2 may be the D gene (5 bases each). Germline lookup yields CDR1 SEHNR and CDR2 FQNEAQ (reference sequence). Trimming stripped 1 base from V and 8 bases from J, with 18 bases between. The CDR3 totals 16 residues. In nucleotides, the CDR3 is TGTGCCAGCAGCTTAGTAGTCTGGGCGAGGGGAGACATTCAGTACTTC. Amino acid sequence: CASSLVVWARGDIQYF.

This chain connects TRBV6-1 to TRBJ1-4; D not certain. V lost 6 bases and J 1 base, leaving 9 bases between the germline ends. The CDR3 contains 14 residues. Per germline, CDR1 MNHNS and CDR2 SASEGT. This CDR3 is CASRAVGTNEKLFF. The CDR3 coding sequence is TGTGCCAGCAGGGCCGTCGGAACTAATGAAAAACTGTTTTTT.

The gene calls are TRBV20-1 and TRBJ2-5, with TRBD2 matching 11 bases. From germline, CDR1 is DFQATT and CDR2 SNEGSKA (reference sequence). The CDR3 has 14 residues. The trim removed 6 bases at V and 2 bases at J, leaving 5 bases unmatched. The DNA for the CDR3 is TGCAGTGCCATTAGCGGGGGGGGGCAAGAGACCCAGTACTTC. This encodes CSAISGGGQETQYF.

V and J are TRBV29-1 and TRBJ2-3; maybe TRBD2 (6 bases). This CDR3 spans 13 amino acids. Trimming cost V 1 base and J 3 bases, with 8 bases left between them. Germline values: CDR1 SQVTM, CDR2 ANQGSEA. Here the CDR3 reads CSVEVSGTDTQYF. The CDR3 DNA reads as TGCAGCGTTGAAGTAAGCGGGACAGATACGCAGTATTTT.

The rearrangement joins TRBV4-3 to TRBJ2-1, with 14 bases lining up with TRBD2. The CDR3 loop spans 17 amino acids. Looked up from germline, CDR1 is LGHNA and CDR2 is YSLEER. The V and J ends lost 2 bases and 7 bases, in that order; junction bases with no gene match: 7. For the CDR3, the DNA is TGCGCCAGCAGCCAACCGGGACTAGCGGGAGCCGGGAATGAGCAGTTCTTC. Translating gives CASSQPGLAGAGNEQFF.

This clonotype appeared a single time. This sequence joins TRBV10-1 and TRBJ2-1, with 12 bases matching TRBD2. Germline CDR1 is WNHNN and CDR2 is SYGVQD (reference sequence). With V trimmed by 11 bases and J by 7 bases, 12 bases remained unmatched. This CDR3 spans 15 amino acids. The CDR3 spells CARRTSGDEWNEQFF. CDR3 nucleotides: TGCGCCCGCCGGACTAGCGGGGACGAGTGGAATGAGCAGTTCTTC.

This clonotype was seen only a few times. This CDR3 is CASSSLRQGSMLWEQYF. The CDR3 coding sequence is TGTGCCAGCAGTTCGCTACGACAGGGATCAATGCTGTGGGAGCAGTACTTC. The chain couples TRBV27 to TRBJ2-7, with 7 bases identical to TRBD1. CDR3 size: 17 residues. V gave up 4 bases and J gave up 7 bases; unmatched junction bases: 19. Germline assignment: CDR1 MNHEY and CDR2 SMNVEV (reference sequence).

This clonotype was recorded a few times. The V and J genes are TRBV5-1 and TRBJ2-5; D is unclear. CDR1 and CDR2 from the germline V gene are SGHRS and YFSETQ. The CDR3 runs to 15 residues. Trimming cost V 0 bases and J 5 bases, with 14 bases left between them. The DNA for the CDR3 is TGCGCCAGCAGCTTGGTAACATCGGGCCGGGAGACCCAGTACTTC. It specifies CASSLVTSGRETQYF.

This clonotype was seen a few times. CDR3 nucleotide sequence: TGCAGTGCTACCGGGAGTAGTAAGACCCAGTACTTC. Translated: CSATGSSKTQYF. V usage is TRBV20-1 and J usage is TRBJ2-5, with D tentatively TRBD2 (6 bases). The CDR3 runs 12 residues. CDR1 is DFQATT and CDR2 is SNEGSKA in the germline V gene (reference sequence). Trimming removed 4 bases at V and 6 bases at J, with 12 bases between.

This clonotype came up a few times. V and J are TRBV29-1 and TRBJ2-5; 13 bases agree with TRBD2. Germline CDR1 reads SQVTM; CDR2 reads ANQGSEA. The J segment lost 5 bases and the V segment lost 1 base, leaving 10 bases of the junction unmatched. CDR3 length: 17 amino acids. CDR3 residues: CSVEGKTSGGFGETQYF. The CDR3 DNA is TGCAGCGTTGAAGGGAAGACTAGCGGGGGGTTTGGGGAGACCCAGTACTTC.

This chain joins TRBV6-1 and TRBJ1-5; TRBD1 is a possible D gene (5 bases). This CDR3 comprises 15 residues. Trimming cost V 6 bases and J 1 base, with 13 bases left between them. Germline V gene sequence: CDR1 MNHNS, CDR2 SASEGT. The CDR3 sequence is CASRGRVTSNQPQHF. Written as DNA, the CDR3 is TGTGCCAGCAGAGGCAGGGTTACGAGCAATCAGCCCCAGCATTTT.

The CDR3 protein is CASSYKWEGPNEQFF. The CDR3 nucleotides are TGTGCCAGCAGCTATAAGTGGGAGGGCCCCAATGAGCAGTTCTTC. The chain couples TRBV7-9 to TRBJ2-1; 7 bases line up with TRBD2. The V segment lost 4 bases and the J segment 6 bases; nucleotides outside the gene matches: 9. From germline, CDR1 is SEHNR and CDR2 FQNEAQ (reference sequence). This CDR3 is 15 amino acids long.

This clonotype was counted between two and nine times. This sequence joins TRBV28 and TRBJ1-2; D gene uncertain. Germline V gene sequence: CDR1 MDHEN, CDR2 SYDVKM. V dropped 2 bases and J dropped 2 bases, with 18 bases sitting between them. The CDR3 runs 17 residues. CDR3 region: CASSLTAGQSPNYGYTF. In DNA, the CDR3 is TGTGCCAGCAGTTTAACGGCAGGTCAGAGCCCAAACTATGGCTACACCTTC.

The V and J genes are TRBV13 and TRBJ2-7, with D perhaps TRBD1 (6 bases). Germline lookup yields CDR1 PRHDT and CDR2 FYEKMQ (reference sequence). The CDR3 runs to 12 residues. Trimming removed 3 bases from V and 12 bases from J, with 15 bases in between. CDR3 coding DNA: TGTGCCAGCAGCTTCTCTACAGGGTTTATGTACTTC. Its translation is CASSFSTGFMYF.

V gene TRBV20-1 combines with J gene TRBJ2-2; D remains unclear. The germline V gene has CDR1 DFQATT and CDR2 SNEGSKA (reference sequence). The CDR3 contains 14 residues. V lost 3 bases and J 7 bases, leaving 15 bases between the germline ends. The CDR3 sequence is CSARPSVGIGELFF. The CDR3 nucleotides are TGCAGTGCTAGGCCCTCAGTGGGGATCGGGGAGCTGTTTTTT.